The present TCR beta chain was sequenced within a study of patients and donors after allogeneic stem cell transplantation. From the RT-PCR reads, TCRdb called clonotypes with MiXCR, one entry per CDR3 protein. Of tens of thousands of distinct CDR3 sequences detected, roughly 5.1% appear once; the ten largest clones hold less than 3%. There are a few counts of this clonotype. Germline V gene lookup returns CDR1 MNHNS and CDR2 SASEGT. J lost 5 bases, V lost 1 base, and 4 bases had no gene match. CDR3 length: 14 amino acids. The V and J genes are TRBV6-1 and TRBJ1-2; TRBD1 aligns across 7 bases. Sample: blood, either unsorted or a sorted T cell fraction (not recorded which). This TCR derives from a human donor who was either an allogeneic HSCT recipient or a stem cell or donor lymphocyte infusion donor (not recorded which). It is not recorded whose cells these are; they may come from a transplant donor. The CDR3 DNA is TGTGCCAGCAGTGAAGGGACAGGAGGATATGGCTACACCTTC. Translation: CASSEGTGGYGYTF.